These 19 T cell receptor beta chains share one sample of origin, sequenced in a study of CD8 T cells in ankylosing spondylitis (TCRdb year 2017). Library generation was performed with 5' RACE. Data came from an Illumina HiSeq 2500. The raw public data were reprocessed by TCRdb itself: fastp quality trimming at Q25, MiXCR clonotype calling, in-frame beta chains only. Every distinct CDR3 protein forms one entry, paired with its most common genes and DNA. The sample data list approximately 150,000 distinct CDR3 sequences, and roughly 31% of these were observed just once. The ten largest account for about 5.5% of the sample. Sequences were obtained from synovial fluid, either unsorted or a sorted T cell fraction (not recorded which). Receptor source: a male donor with ankylosing spondylitis.

The rearrangement joins TRBV20-1 to TRBJ2-3; a weak D match, TRBD2 (6 bases). The germline CDR1 and CDR2 sequences are DFQATT and SNEGSKA (reference sequence). The CDR3 has 13 amino acids. The germline V and J ends were trimmed by 6 bases and 3 bases, with 13 bases remaining between them. CDR3 sequence (DNA): TGCAGTGCGGGGGGTAGCGGAACAGATACGCAGTATTTT. This translates into CSAGGSGTDTQYF.

This clonotype came up a few times. The chain joins TRBV4-1 to TRBJ1-2; 7 bases map to TRBD1. Per the germline V gene, CDR1 is MGHRA and CDR2 is YSYEKL. This CDR3 is built from 14 residues. The ends lost 3 bases at V and 4 bases at J; junction bases unmatched: 5. In nucleotides, the CDR3 is TGCGCCAGCAGCCAGGCAGGGGGGTTCTATGGCTACACCTTC. Its translation: CASSQAGGFYGYTF.

This clonotype was counted a few times. V is TRBV18 and J is TRBJ2-7; 11 bases are shared with TRBD2. Trimming cost V 2 bases and J 1 base; bases outside gene matches: 10. There are 18 residues in the CDR3. Germline V gene sequence: CDR1 KGHSH, CDR2 LQKENI. The chain's CDR3 is CASSPNTAPSGRSYEQYF. In DNA, the CDR3 is TGTGCCAGCTCACCAAACACGGCCCCTAGCGGGAGGTCCTACGAGCAGTACTTC.

This clonotype was seen a handful of times. The genes are TRBV5-1 and TRBJ2-1, with TRBD1 identical over 8 bases. CDR3 size: 15 residues. V was clipped by 0 bases and J by 4 bases; unmatched bases: 3. Germline V gene sequence: CDR1 SGHRS, CDR2 YFSETQ. The CDR3 region has the DNA TGCGCCAGCAGCTTGGATGGACAGGGTTACAATGAGCAGTTCTTC. As protein: CASSLDGQGYNEQFF.

This clonotype is deemed medium-sized. J is TRBJ2-1 and V is TRBV11-3, with 11 bases that match TRBD1. Trimming took 5 bases from V and 2 from J; bases not matched to a gene: 2. Germline CDR1 reads SGHNT; CDR2 reads YENEEA. The CDR3 consists of 15 residues. CDR3 sequence: CASSAGQGAYNEQFF. In DNA form, the CDR3 reads TGTGCCAGCAGCGCGGGACAGGGGGCCTACAATGAGCAGTTCTTC.

The chain is built from TRBV20-1 and TRBJ1-5; no firm D call. CDR3 length equals 12 residues. Germline V gene data show CDR1 as DFQATT and CDR2 as SNEGSKA (reference sequence). V gave up 1 base and J gave up 7 bases, with 8 bases separating them. CDR3 in amino acids: CSARVRGQPQHF. CDR3 in DNA: TGCAGTGCTAGAGTTCGGGGACAGCCCCAGCATTTT.

The sample holds many counts of this clonotype. V gene TRBV29-1 combines with J gene TRBJ2-6; D unclear. From germline, CDR1 is SQVTM and CDR2 ANQGSEA. V was cut by 2 bases and J by 0 bases, with 5 bases left in between. CDR3 length: 14 amino acids. CDR3 sequence (DNA): TGCAGCGTTGAACCAGACTCTGGGGCCAACGTCCTGACTTTC. Translating it yields CSVEPDSGANVLTF. The full variable domain, with the rest looked up from reference TRBV29-1 and TRBJ2-6, is SAVISQKPSRDICQRGTSLTIQCQVDSQVTMMFWYRQQPGQSLTLIATANQGSEATYESGFVIDKFPISRPNLTFSTLTVSNMSPEDSSIYLCSVEPDSGANVLTFGAGSRLTVL.

This clonotype was seen only a few times. This chain connects TRBV5-1 to TRBJ2-3; 10 bases are shared with TRBD1. CDR1 and CDR2 from the germline V gene are SGHRS and YFSETQ. The CDR3 runs to 15 residues. V lost 4 bases to trimming and J lost 4 bases; unmatched junction nucleotides: 6. DNA of the CDR3: TGCGCCAGCAGCATCGGGACAGGGGTTTCAGATACGCAGTATTTT. It is translated as CASSIGTGVSDTQYF.

CDR3 loop: CASSVLTENYGYTF. In nucleotides, the CDR3 is TGTGCCAGCAGTGTCCTGACGGAGAACTATGGCTACACCTTC. This chain links TRBV6-1 with TRBJ1-2; D gene unclear. There are 14 residues in the CDR3. The V gene lost 4 bases and the J gene lost 2 bases, with 11 bases spanning the gap. The germline gives CDR1 MNHNS, CDR2 SASEGT.

The V and J genes are TRBV20-1 and TRBJ2-7, with 8 bases that match TRBD2. The germline V gene has CDR1 DFQATT and CDR2 SNEGSKA (reference sequence). V lost 6 bases and J lost 1; bases outside the gene matches: 11. CDR3 length: 15 amino acids. CDR3 DNA: TGCAGTGCCCCTTCGATAGCGGGACGGTCCTACGAGCAGTACTTC. Translated: CSAPSIAGRSYEQYF.

About this clonotype itself: The junction differs from germline at one of its ends, possibly a read error. V and J are TRBV7-9 and TRBJ2-7; the D gene is possibly TRBD1 (6 bases). The CDR3 runs to 14 residues. The V gene's germline CDR1 is SEHNR and CDR2 FQNEAQ (reference sequence). CDR3 loop: CASRSIGQPKLEDF. The CDR3 DNA reads as TGTGCCAGCAGGTCCATAGGACAGCCTAAACTAGAGGACTTC.

The chain uses TRBV4-3 and TRBJ1-1; D gene uncertain. Germline CDR1 reads LGHNA; CDR2 reads YSLEER. V was cut by 0 bases and J by 10 bases, with 18 bases left in between. This CDR3 has 15 residues. In DNA form, the CDR3 reads TGCGCCAGCAGCCAAGACTCCGGAGGGCCAAAGGGAGCTTTCTTT. This encodes CASSQDSGGPKGAFF.

This clonotype appeared many times. Here the CDR3 DNA reads TGTGCCAGTAGTCCCTCCCCCGGGCGTCAGCCCCAGCATTTT. Its translation is CASSPSPGRQPQHF. The genes are TRBV19 and TRBJ1-5, with D uncertain. Germline CDR1 and CDR2: LNHDA and SQIVND (reference sequence). The germline V and J ends were trimmed by 5 bases and 6 bases, with 14 bases remaining between them. The CDR3 is made up of 14 amino acids.

The chain joins TRBV7-2 to TRBJ1-5, with D uncertain. CDR1 and CDR2 (germline): SGHTA, FQGNSA. CDR3 length equals 16 residues. The V and J ends lost 3 bases and 0 bases respectively, with 12 bases between them. The CDR3 DNA reads TGTGCCAGCAGCTTCGTAACGGGCTCTAGCAATCAGCCCCAGCATTTT. It is translated as CASSFVTGSSNQPQHF.

This chain uses TRBV20-1 with TRBJ2-1; D possibly uses TRBD1 or TRBD2 (5 bases each). The germline V and J ends were trimmed by 0 bases and 7 bases, with 13 bases remaining between them. Germline lookup yields CDR1 DFQATT and CDR2 SNEGSKA (reference sequence). The CDR3 extends over 14 amino acids. The CDR3 DNA reads TGCAGTGCTAGAGACCGGGACCTGCAAAATGAGCAGTTCTTC. Encoded protein: CSARDRDLQNEQFF.

This clonotype occurred a few times. The chain recombines TRBV20-1 with TRBJ2-1; no clear D gene. Germline CDR1 and CDR2: DFQATT and SNEGSKA (reference sequence). The CDR3 has 12 residues. V dropped 4 bases and J dropped 4 bases, with 8 bases sitting between them. The CDR3: CSANAEYNEQFF. The DNA of the CDR3 is TGCAGTGCTAATGCGGAATACAATGAGCAGTTCTTC.

This clonotype was picked up many times. The chain recombines TRBV24-1 with TRBJ2-1; 11 nucleotides agree with TRBD2. This CDR3 is 15 amino acids long. The germline V gene has CDR1 KGHDR and CDR2 SFDVKD. V lost 7 bases to trimming and J lost 6 bases; unmatched junction nucleotides: 7. The CDR3: CATRAKLAGVNEQFF. The CDR3 bases are TGTGCCACCAGGGCTAAACTAGCGGGAGTCAATGAGCAGTTCTTC.

This clonotype occurred many times. This chain connects TRBV20-1 to TRBJ1-4; D remains unclear. The CDR3 has 15 residues. The V end was cut by 1 base, the J end by 3 bases, with 12 bases between. CDR1 and CDR2 (germline): DFQATT, SNEGSKA (reference sequence). The CDR3 DNA follows: TGCAGTGCTAGAGGATCAGGTGAAGCTAATGAAAAACTGTTTTTT. Protein sequence: CSARGSGEANEKLFF.

This sequence joins TRBV12-3 or TRBV12-4 and TRBJ2-6, with 12 bases fitting TRBD2. This CDR3 comprises 18 residues. With V trimmed by 6 bases and J by 3 bases, 9 bases remained unmatched. CDR3 sequence reads: CASSNSSGRAVGANVLTF. The DNA for the CDR3 is TGTGCCAGCAGCAACTCTAGCGGGAGGGCCGTTGGGGCCAACGTCCTGACTTTC.